This T cell receptor (beta chain) was obtained from a study of shared T cell receptors in the human thymus. TCRdb's copy holds only in-frame clones and misses some; the assay was immunoSEQ multiplex PCR. The top ten hold 0.0095% to 0.011% of the sample, which has hundreds of thousands of clones, more than 75% seen once. V lost 5 bases to trimming and J lost 2 bases; unmatched junction nucleotides: 4. Per the germline V gene, CDR1 is MDHEN and CDR2 is SYDVKM. The CDR3 runs 15 residues. This same sample was also taken into another study, of human thymus T cells.

The specimen sequenced was thymocytes. The source is a boy younger than two with a congenital heart defect. This chain uses TRBV28 with TRBJ2-7, with TRBD2 identical over 12 bases. The CDR3 protein is CASSPRTSGTYEQYF. The CDR3 region has the DNA TGTGCCAGCAGTCCAAGGACTAGCGGGACCTACGAGCAGTACTTC.